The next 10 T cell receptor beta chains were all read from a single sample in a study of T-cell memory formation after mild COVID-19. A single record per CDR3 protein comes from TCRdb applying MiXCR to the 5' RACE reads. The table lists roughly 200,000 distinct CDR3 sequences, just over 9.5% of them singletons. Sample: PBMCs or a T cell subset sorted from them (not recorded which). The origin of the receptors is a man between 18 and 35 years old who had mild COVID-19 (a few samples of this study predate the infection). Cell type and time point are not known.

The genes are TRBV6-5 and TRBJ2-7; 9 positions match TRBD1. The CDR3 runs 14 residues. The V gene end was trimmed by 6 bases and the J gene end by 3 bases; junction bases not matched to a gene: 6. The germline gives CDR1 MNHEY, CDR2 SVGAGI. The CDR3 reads CASRSGTGIYEQYF. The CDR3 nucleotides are TGTGCCAGCAGATCCGGGACAGGGATCTACGAGCAGTACTTC.

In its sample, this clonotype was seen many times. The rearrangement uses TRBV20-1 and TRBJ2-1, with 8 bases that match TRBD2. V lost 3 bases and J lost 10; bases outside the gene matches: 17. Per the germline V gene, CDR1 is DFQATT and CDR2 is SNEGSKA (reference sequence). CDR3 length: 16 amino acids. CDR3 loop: CSASSPHLGLAYEQFF. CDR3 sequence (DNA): TGCAGTGCTAGTAGTCCCCATCTCGGACTAGCTTACGAGCAGTTCTTC.

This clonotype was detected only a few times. CDR3 bases: TGCGCCAGCAGCTTGGAGATGGCAGGGGGCCATGGGGTGGAAATTGCCCAGCATTTT. As protein: CASSLEMAGGHGVEIAQHF. This chain links TRBV5-1 with TRBJ1-5, with 8 bases that match TRBD1. The CDR3 loop spans 19 amino acids. Trimming cost V 0 bases and J 11 bases; bases outside gene matches: 22. Germline-derived CDR1 and CDR2 are SGHRS and YFSETQ.

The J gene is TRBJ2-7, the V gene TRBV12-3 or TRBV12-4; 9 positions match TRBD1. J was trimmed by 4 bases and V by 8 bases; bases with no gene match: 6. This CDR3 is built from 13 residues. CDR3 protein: CASRTGGWYEQYF. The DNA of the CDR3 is TGTGCCAGCCGAACAGGGGGCTGGTACGAGCAGTACTTC.

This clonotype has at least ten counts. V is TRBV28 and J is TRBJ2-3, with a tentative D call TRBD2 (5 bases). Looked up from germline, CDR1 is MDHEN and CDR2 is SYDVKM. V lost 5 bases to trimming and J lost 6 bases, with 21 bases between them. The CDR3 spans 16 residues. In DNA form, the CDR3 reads TGTGCCAGCAGTCCCTGGGGTTCTCCCGGCGGGGATACGCAGTATTTT. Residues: CASSPWGSPGGDTQYF. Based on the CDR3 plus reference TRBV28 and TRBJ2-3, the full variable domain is DVKVTQSSRYLVKRTGEKVFLECVQDMDHENMFWYRQDPGLGLRLIYFSYDVKMKEKGDIPEGYSVSREKKERFSLILESASTNQTSMYLCASSPWGSPGGDTQYFGPGTRLTVL.

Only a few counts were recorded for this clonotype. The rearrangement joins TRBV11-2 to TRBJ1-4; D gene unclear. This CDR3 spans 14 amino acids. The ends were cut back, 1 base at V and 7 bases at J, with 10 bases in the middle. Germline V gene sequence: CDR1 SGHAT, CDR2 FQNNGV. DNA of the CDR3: TGTGCCAGCAGCTTAGGGGGTTGGGGTGAAAAACTGTTTTTT. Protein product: CASSLGGWGEKLFF.

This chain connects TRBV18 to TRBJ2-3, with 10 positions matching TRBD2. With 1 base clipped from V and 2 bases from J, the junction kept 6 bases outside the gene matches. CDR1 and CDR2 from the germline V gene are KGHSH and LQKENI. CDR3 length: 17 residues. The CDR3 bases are TGTGCCAGCTCACCACTTTCTAGCGGGGGAGTCACAGATACGCAGTATTTT. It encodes CASSPLSSGGVTDTQYF.

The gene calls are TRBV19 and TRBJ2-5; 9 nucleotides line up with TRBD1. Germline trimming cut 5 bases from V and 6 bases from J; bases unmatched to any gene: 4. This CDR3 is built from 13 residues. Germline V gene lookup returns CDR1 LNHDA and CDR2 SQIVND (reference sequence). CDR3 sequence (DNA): TGTGCCAGTAGTTGGGACAGGGAACAGACCCAGTACTTC. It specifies CASSWDREQTQYF.

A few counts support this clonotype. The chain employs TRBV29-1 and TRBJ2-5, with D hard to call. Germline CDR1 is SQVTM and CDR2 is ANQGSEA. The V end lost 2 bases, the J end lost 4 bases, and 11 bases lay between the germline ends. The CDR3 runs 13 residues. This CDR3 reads CSVEWQLGETQYF. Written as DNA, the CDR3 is TGCAGCGTTGAATGGCAGTTGGGAGAGACCCAGTACTTC.

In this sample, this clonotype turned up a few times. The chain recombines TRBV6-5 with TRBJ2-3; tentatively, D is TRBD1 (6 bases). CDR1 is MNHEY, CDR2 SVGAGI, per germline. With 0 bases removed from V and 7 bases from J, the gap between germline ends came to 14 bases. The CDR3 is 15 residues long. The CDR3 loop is CASSYSLWGRNTQYF. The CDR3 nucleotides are TGTGCCAGCAGTTACTCGTTATGGGGGCGAAATACGCAGTATTTT.